Below are 17 T cell receptor beta chains sequenced from a single sample in a study of blood T cell repertoires in COVID-19. The table came from immunoSEQ multiplex PCR; TCRdb's copy has only in-frame clones and leaves some out. The sample lists tens of thousands of clones; 70% to 85% were seen once. Sequencing used peripheral blood. These TCRs come from a man older than 75 with COVID-19, enrolled during active disease.

This clone has only a few counts. V gene TRBV7-7 combines with J gene TRBJ2-1; TRBD2 matches 10 bases. V was pared by 5 bases and J by 1 base, with 8 bases of the junction left unmatched. Germline V gives CDR1 SSHAT, CDR2 FNYEAQ (reference sequence). There are 17 residues in the CDR3. The CDR3 bases are TGTGCCAGCAGCCCACGGACTAGCGGAGGGTCCTACAATGAGCAGTTCTTC. It is translated as CASSPRTSGGSYNEQFF. Using reference TRBV7-7 and TRBJ2-1 for the parts outside the CDR3, the full variable domain is GAGVSQSPRYKVTKRGQDVTLRCDPISSHATLYWYQQALGQGPEFLTYFNYEAQPDKSGLPSDRFSAERPEGSISTLTIQRTEQRDSAMYRCASSPRTSGGSYNEQFFGPGTRLTVL.

This chain links TRBV28 with TRBJ1-6; tentatively, D is TRBD1 (6 bases). The CDR3 runs 15 residues. The germline V and J ends were trimmed by 6 bases and 6 bases, with 15 bases remaining between them. Germline V gives CDR1 MDHEN, CDR2 SYDVKM. CDR3 sequence (DNA): TGTGCCAGCAGAGGGCGGGCAGGGGCTAATTCACCCCTCCACTTT. It is translated as CASRGRAGANSPLHF.

The V call is TRBV7-8, the J call TRBJ1-5, with no clear D. The CDR3 spans 15 residues. V lost 1 base to trimming and J lost 9 bases, with 16 bases between them. Per the germline V gene, CDR1 is SGHVS and CDR2 is FQNEAQ. The CDR3: CASSLDGGGRRPQHF. CDR3 bases: TGTGCCAGCAGCTTAGACGGCGGCGGAAGGCGGCCCCAGCATTTT.

The rearrangement joins TRBV5-4 to TRBJ1-4, with unresolved D. V was cut by 1 base and J by 0 bases, with 10 bases left in between. Per the germline V gene, CDR1 is SGHNT and CDR2 is YYREEE (reference sequence). The CDR3 is made up of 16 amino acids. The CDR3 reads CASSLSAGATNEKLFF. CDR3 nucleotides: TGTGCCAGCAGCTTGTCCGCGGGAGCAACTAATGAAAAACTGTTTTTT.

The chain links TRBV7-2 to TRBJ2-5, with 10 bases aligning to TRBD2. CDR1 and CDR2 (germline): SGHTA, FQGNSA. The V gene end was trimmed by 3 bases and the J gene end by 5 bases; junction bases not matched to a gene: 3. The CDR3 runs to 14 residues. The CDR3 loop is CASSFETSGETQYF. The CDR3 DNA is TGTGCCAGCAGCTTCGAGACTAGCGGGGAGACCCAGTACTTC.

The chain employs TRBV12-3 or TRBV12-4 and TRBJ1-2; tentatively, D is TRBD1 (6 bases). The CDR3 length is 13 residues. Trimming stripped 6 bases from V and 8 bases from J, with 16 bases between. CDR3 sequence: CASSWGGREGYTF. The CDR3 DNA reads as TGTGCCAGCAGCTGGGGGGGGCGCGAAGGCTACACCTTC.

The V call is TRBV7-9, the J call TRBJ1-1; tentatively, D is TRBD1 (5 bases). CDR3 size: 16 residues. Germline CDR1 and CDR2: SEHNR and FQNEAQ (reference sequence). The V and J ends lost 7 bases and 0 bases respectively, with 18 bases between them. In nucleotides, the CDR3 is TGTGCCAGCACCTTCCGGAGGGGCCCGATGAACACTGAAGCTTTCTTT. It translates to CASTFRRGPMNTEAFF.

V gene TRBV5-6 combines with J gene TRBJ1-1; TRBD1 might be the D (6 bases). The CDR3 totals 14 residues. Germline V CDR1 and CDR2: SGHDT, YYEEEE. V gave up 4 bases and J gave up 0 bases, with 10 bases separating them. This CDR3 reads CASSTGLLNTEAFF. Written as DNA, the CDR3 is TGTGCCAGCAGCACAGGGTTGTTGAACACTGAAGCTTTCTTT.

The CDR3 sequence is CASSVATTGGQETQYF. DNA for the CDR3: TGTGCCAGCAGCGTAGCTACGACAGGGGGGCAAGAGACCCAGTACTTC. The chain recombines TRBV9 with TRBJ2-5, with 9 positions matching TRBD1. Germline values: CDR1 SGDLS, CDR2 YYNGEE. The CDR3 is made up of 16 amino acids. The junction had 5 bases not matched to a gene; V was cut back by 0 bases and J by 2 bases.

This chain links TRBV6-5 with TRBJ1-2; weak D call: TRBD1 (5 bases). CDR1 and CDR2 from the germline V gene are MNHEY and SVGAGI. The CDR3 spans 14 residues. V was cut by 8 bases and J by 4 bases, with 17 bases left in between. The CDR3 sequence: CASLPPGEAYGYTF. CDR3 coding DNA: TGTGCCAGCCTCCCTCCGGGGGAGGCCTATGGCTACACCTTC.

The chain carries TRBV10-1 and TRBJ2-7; 10 bases agree with TRBD1. J gave up 6 bases and V 3 bases, and 2 bases lay outside the gene matches. The germline V gene has CDR1 WNHNN and CDR2 SYGVQD (reference sequence). The CDR3 loop spans 13 amino acids. CDR3 region: CASSDRDRGEQYV. DNA for the CDR3: TGCGCCAGCAGTGATAGGGACAGGGGCGAGCAGTACGTC.

A single count supports this clone. This chain connects TRBV3-1 (or the pseudogene TRBV3-2) to TRBJ2-1; D may be TRBD2 (5 bases). Trimming left V 7 bases short and J 3 bases short, with 16 bases between. The CDR3 runs to 15 residues. Germline CDR1 is LGHDT and CDR2 is YNNKEL (reference sequence). The CDR3 region is CASTSASTGYNEQFF. The CDR3 region has the DNA TGTGCCAGCACATCCGCTAGCACTGGCTACAATGAGCAGTTCTTC.

The DNA of the CDR3 is TGTGCCAGCAGCTCTGTGTTGGGGGGTAATGAAAAACTGTTTTTT. Protein sequence: CASSSVLGGNEKLFF. V gene TRBV7-9 combines with J gene TRBJ1-4, with a possible D match to TRBD1 (5 bases). The CDR3 covers 15 residues. The V end lost 4 bases, the J end lost 4 bases, and 13 bases lay between the germline ends. The germline V gene has CDR1 SEHNR and CDR2 FQNEAQ (reference sequence).

The chain carries TRBV11-2 and TRBJ1-2; no firm D call. Germline V CDR1 and CDR2: SGHAT, FQNNGV. The CDR3 is 15 residues long. With 0 bases removed from V and 5 bases from J, the gap between germline ends came to 13 bases. The CDR3 sequence: CASSLDRGTHYGYTF. The CDR3 DNA reads as TGTGCCAGCAGCTTAGATCGAGGCACCCATTATGGCTACACCTTC.

The chain employs TRBV27 and TRBJ2-3, with TRBD2 identical over 12 bases. CDR3 size: 16 residues. Germline V gives CDR1 MNHEY, CDR2 SMNVEV (reference sequence). V lost 5 bases and J lost 6; bases outside the gene matches: 9. CDR3 DNA sequence: TGTGCCAGCAGTCAAAGCTCTAGCGGGAGGGGGGATACGCAGTATTTT. Translation gives CASSQSSSGRGDTQYF.

The gene calls are TRBV11-1 and TRBJ2-7, with D unresolved. This CDR3 region has 15 residues. Trimming left V 1 base short and J 0 bases short, with 10 bases between. Per the germline V gene, CDR1 is SGHAT and CDR2 is FQDESV (reference sequence). CDR3: CASSLGGASSYEQYV. For the CDR3, the DNA is TGTGCCAGCAGCTTAGGTGGAGCCAGCTCCTACGAGCAGTACGTC.

The V gene is TRBV5-4, the J gene TRBJ1-2; 9 bases align to TRBD1. V shed 4 bases, J shed 4 bases, and the junction held 11 bases outside the gene matches. The CDR3 sequence is 16 residues long. Germline CDR1 SGHNT, CDR2 YYREEE (reference sequence). The CDR3 is CASSRGTGSRSYGYTF. In nucleotides, the CDR3 is TGTGCCAGCAGCCGCGGGACAGGGAGTAGAAGCTATGGCTACACCTTC.